Presented here are 22 T cell receptor beta chains from one specimen sequenced in a study of T-cell memory formation after mild COVID-19. TCRdb used MiXCR to reprocess the 5' RACE reads, holding one entry per CDR3 protein. The sample has about 400,000 distinct CDR3 sequences, roughly a quarter seen once; the top ten hold 13%. Sequenced material: PBMCs or a T cell subset sorted from them (not recorded which). Every receptor here comes from an adult woman who had mild COVID-19 (a few samples of this study predate the infection). Cell type and time point are not known.

The gene calls are TRBV18 and TRBJ2-1; 10 nucleotides match TRBD2. The V gene end was trimmed by 1 base and the J gene end by 6 bases; junction bases not matched to a gene: 12. CDR3 length: 18 amino acids. CDR1 and CDR2 (germline): KGHSH, LQKENI. CDR3 sequence reads: CASSPRASGSSLGNEQFF. CDR3 nucleotide sequence: TGTGCCAGCTCACCACGGGCTAGCGGGAGTTCCCTAGGCAATGAGCAGTTCTTC.

At least ten counts were recorded for this clonotype. The chain is built from TRBV5-1 and TRBJ2-5; D unresolved. This CDR3 comprises 15 residues. Germline V gene sequence: CDR1 SGHRS, CDR2 YFSETQ. V lost 0 bases, J lost 3 bases, and 12 bases lay in between. DNA for the CDR3: TGCGCCAGCAGCTTGGGGCTGGGGTTGAAAGAGACCCAGTACTTC. This sequence encodes CASSLGLGLKETQYF.

This chain uses TRBV6-5 with TRBJ2-1, with a tentative D call TRBD2 (5 bases). Germline values: CDR1 MNHEY, CDR2 SVGAGI. Trimming stripped 0 bases from V and 6 bases from J, with 12 bases between. The CDR3 sequence is 15 residues long. The CDR3 sequence: CASSYSTGFGNEQFF. CDR3 nucleotide sequence: TGTGCCAGCAGTTACTCGACGGGGTTTGGCAATGAGCAGTTCTTC.

This clonotype has just a few counts. This chain links TRBV10-3 with TRBJ2-5, with TRBD2 matching 7 bases. The ends lost 6 bases at V and 1 base at J; junction bases unmatched: 2. Germline CDR1 and CDR2: ENHRY and SYGVKD. This CDR3 region has 13 residues. Here the CDR3 reads CAIRGGVQETQYF. The CDR3, as DNA: TGTGCCATCAGGGGAGGGGTCCAAGAGACCCAGTACTTC.

The chain joins TRBV5-1 to TRBJ2-7; D could derive from TRBD1 or TRBD2 (5 bases each). Trimming removed 1 base from V and 1 base from J, with 18 bases in between. Germline V lookup: CDR1 SGHRS, CDR2 YFSETQ. This CDR3 is built from 17 residues. CDR3 DNA sequence: TGCGCCAGCAGCTTGTTAGCCCGGCAGGGACGTTCCTACGAGCAGTACTTC. Translating gives CASSLLARQGRSYEQYF.

This chain connects TRBV18 to TRBJ2-1, with D perhaps assigned TRBD1 or TRBD2 (5 bases each). V was pared by 1 base and J by 6 bases, with 19 bases between. CDR1 is KGHSH and CDR2 is LQKENI in the germline V gene. This CDR3 comprises 17 residues. The CDR3 DNA is TGTGCCAGCTCACCACTGCCGGGGCCCGGAGGCCTCAATGAGCAGTTCTTC. Its protein product is CASSPLPGPGGLNEQFF.

The chain carries TRBV5-1 and TRBJ2-7; tentative D call: TRBD2 (5 bases). The CDR3 is 15 residues long. The germline V gene encodes CDR1 SGHRS and CDR2 YFSETQ. V lost 4 bases and J 0 bases, leaving 14 bases between the germline ends. CDR3 sequence reads: CASSASGLSSYEQYF. CDR3 in DNA: TGCGCCAGCAGCGCTTCGGGGTTGAGCTCCTACGAGCAGTACTTC.

This clonotype was seen just once. The chain combines TRBV7-6 with TRBJ2-7, with 10 nucleotides matching TRBD2. The CDR3 contains 15 residues. V lost 1 base and J lost 2; bases outside the gene matches: 2. Germline V gives CDR1 SGHVS, CDR2 FNYEAQ. The DNA of the CDR3 is TGTGCCAGCAGCTTAGAGGGACTAGCGACCTACGAGCAGTACTTC. Translation gives CASSLEGLATYEQYF.

In its sample, this clonotype was seen a few times. The gene calls are TRBV12-3 or TRBV12-4 and TRBJ1-1; D is ambiguous. V shed 3 bases and J shed 1 base, with 6 bases lying between them. The CDR3 spans 13 residues. DNA of the CDR3: TGTGCCAGCAGTTTCGCAGAGAACACTGAAGCTTTCTTT. It encodes CASSFAENTEAFF.

This clonotype was detected only a few times. This chain joins TRBV2 and TRBJ2-1, with D perhaps matching TRBD2 (5 bases). The CDR3 has 12 residues. The germline gives CDR1 SNHLY, CDR2 FYNNEI. Trimming took 6 bases from V and 10 from J, leaving 13 bases between them. The CDR3 protein is CASREVRGEQFF. Here the CDR3 DNA reads TGTGCCAGCAGGGAGGTACGCGGGGAGCAGTTCTTC.

This clonotype occurred a few times. The chain is built from TRBV18 and TRBJ2-6; TRBD2 is a possible D gene (5 bases). The V end lost 6 bases, the J end lost 2 bases, and 14 bases lay between the germline ends. In germline, CDR1 is KGHSH, CDR2 LQKENI. CDR3 length: 16 amino acids. In DNA, the CDR3 is TGTGCCAGCTCGCCTCCGCTAGCTACTGGGGCCAACGTCCTGACTTTC. This sequence encodes CASSPPLATGANVLTF.

The V gene is TRBV20-1, the J gene TRBJ2-7; D remains ambiguous. The CDR3 length is 14 residues. Germline CDR1 reads DFQATT; CDR2 reads SNEGSKA (reference sequence). The CDR3 sequence: CRVGSYSPSYEQYF. CDR3 nucleotide sequence: TGCAGGGTAGGCTCCTACTCCCCATCCTACGAGCAGTACTTC.

This clonotype turned up a few times. J is TRBJ2-5 and V is TRBV7-8; D remains ambiguous. This CDR3 is 14 amino acids long. The ends were cut back, 5 bases at V and 5 bases at J, with 15 bases in the middle. In germline, CDR1 is SGHVS, CDR2 FQNEAQ. The CDR3 loop is CASSHRPVKETQYF. The CDR3 bases are TGTGCCAGCAGCCATCGTCCCGTAAAGGAGACCCAGTACTTC.

This clonotype was seen a few times. The genes are TRBV4-1 and TRBJ2-3; D call uncertain. Germline CDR1 reads MGHRA; CDR2 reads YSYEKL. V was trimmed by 1 base and J by 3 bases, leaving 8 bases between them. The CDR3 runs 14 residues. The DNA of the CDR3 is TGCGCCAGCAGCCAAGGACTTCGTACAGATACGCAGTATTTT. Protein sequence: CASSQGLRTDTQYF.

The chain recombines TRBV5-1 with TRBJ2-2; D is undetermined. The V gene's germline CDR1 is SGHRS and CDR2 YFSETQ. CDR3 length: 15 amino acids. V lost 4 bases and J 2 bases, leaving 12 bases between the germline ends. The CDR3 protein is CASSARVLNTGELFF. The CDR3 coding sequence is TGCGCCAGCAGCGCCCGCGTACTTAACACCGGGGAGCTGTTTTTT.

This clonotype has only a few counts. This chain links TRBV7-6 with TRBJ2-2; 8 bases fit TRBD2. Germline CDR1 SGHVS, CDR2 FNYEAQ. V shed 5 bases, J shed 4 bases, and the junction held 9 bases outside the gene matches. CDR3 length equals 16 residues. This CDR3 reads CASSHPLAGSTGELFF. The CDR3 bases are TGTGCCAGCAGCCACCCGTTAGCGGGAAGCACCGGGGAGCTGTTTTTT.

The genes are TRBV6-5 and TRBJ1-1; TRBD1 matches at 8 bases. The germline V gene encodes CDR1 MNHEY and CDR2 SVGAGI. With V trimmed by 6 bases and J by 0 bases, 6 bases remained unmatched. The CDR3 sequence is 15 residues long. Here the CDR3 DNA reads TGTGCCAGCAGGCCCGACAGGGGCTTGAACACTGAAGCTTTCTTT. Translation: CASRPDRGLNTEAFF.

V usage is TRBV4-1 and J usage is TRBJ2-2, with 8 bases that match TRBD2. V was pared by 6 bases and J by 6 bases, with 12 bases of the junction left unmatched. This CDR3 spans 16 amino acids. The V gene's germline CDR1 is MGHRA and CDR2 YSYEKL. The CDR3: CASRKIGGGLSGELFF. Written as DNA, the CDR3 is TGCGCCAGCAGGAAGATTGGCGGGGGGTTGTCCGGGGAGCTGTTTTTT.

The V call is TRBV7-9, the J call TRBJ2-7; 7 bases line up with TRBD2. This CDR3 spans 15 amino acids. Trimming removed 4 bases from V and 1 base from J; junction bases left unmatched: 7. The germline gives CDR1 SEHNR, CDR2 FQNEAQ (reference sequence). The CDR3 DNA reads as TGTGCCAGCAGCTCCGGGACTACCGAATCCTACGAGCAGTACTTC. This gives the protein CASSSGTTESYEQYF.

The chain has TRBV29-1 and TRBJ1-2, with a tentative D call TRBD1 (6 bases). Trimming took 1 base from V and 6 from J, leaving 15 bases between them. The CDR3 is 14 amino acids. CDR1 is SQVTM, CDR2 ANQGSEA, per germline. CDR3 DNA sequence: TGCAGCGTTGAAGCCCCGGGACAATCTCATGGCTACACCTTC. This codes for CSVEAPGQSHGYTF.

This clonotype was picked up a small number of times. The rearrangement uses TRBV7-2 and TRBJ2-1; TRBD2 matches at 7 bases. This CDR3 contains 17 residues. Germline trimming cut 4 bases from V and 2 bases from J; bases unmatched to any gene: 11. Germline V gene data show CDR1 as SGHTA and CDR2 as FQGNSA. The CDR3 bases are TGTGCCAGCAGCTCCGATAGTGTAGCGGGTACCTACAATGAGCAGTTCTTC. This translates into CASSSDSVAGTYNEQFF.

V is TRBV14 and J is TRBJ2-3, with 9 bases aligning to TRBD2. Germline CDR1 is SGHDN and CDR2 is FVKESK. J lost 2 bases, V lost 2 bases, and 2 bases had no gene match. CDR3 length equals 15 residues. CDR3 protein: CASSQWGLATDTQYF. As DNA, the CDR3 is TGTGCCAGCAGCCAATGGGGACTAGCCACAGATACGCAGTATTTT.